The present TCR beta chain was sequenced within a study of T-cell reconstitution after alpha-beta-depleted transplantation in children. In its sample, this clonotype was seen a few times. Trimming stripped 3 bases from V and 2 bases from J, with 8 bases between. CDR3 size: 13 residues. Unique molecular identifiers were incorporated into the prepared TCRbeta library. MiXCR was run by TCRdb on the PCR reads, yielding one entry per CDR3 protein. The data show under 450,000 distinct CDR3 sequences, 13% seen once. The chain recombines TRBV12-3 or TRBV12-4 with TRBJ2-7; D remains ambiguous. This material consisted of PBMCs, taken from the stem cell graft. The TCR comes from a human donor who donated a stem cell graft to a child with Fanconi anemia. The DNA of the CDR3 is TGTGCCAGCAGTTTCGGGCTAGCCTACGAGCAGTACTTC. Its protein is CASSFGLAYEQYF.